These T cell receptor beta chains were read from a single sample in a study of cytomegalovirus exposure and HLA in healthy donors. TCRdb keeps only in-frame clones here, not all; method: immunoSEQ multiplex PCR. This sample has roughly 54,000 clones, with 70% to 80% found just once. Sequencing was performed on PBMCs. These receptor sequences come from a woman in her sixties in good health and CMV-seropositive. The CDR3 runs from the conserved cysteine through the conserved F or W. D genes are given only for firm matches. The size entry is marked missing in some rows and otherwise reads once, few, many or a size class.

v_gene	d_gene	len	j_gene	abundance	CDR3aa	CDR3nt
TRBV4-2	TRBD2	15	TRBJ2-1	-	CASSQGAGGGNEQFF	TGTGCCAGCAGCCAAGGGGCGGGGGGGGGCAATGAGCAGTTCTTC
TRBV7-2	-	14	TRBJ1-1	-	CASSLRAGVTEAFF	TGTGCCAGCAGCCTGAGGGCGGGGGTCACTGAAGCTTTCTTT
TRBV15	TRBD2	20	TRBJ2-5	-	CATSRDGVTSGGAYQETQYF	TGTGCCACCAGCAGAGATGGTGTGACTAGCGGGGGCGCGTACCAAGAGACCCAGTACTTC
TRBV2	-	13	TRBJ1-2	-	CAIVGQSWEGYTF	TGTGCCATTGTGGGACAATCCTGGGAGGGCTACACCTTC
TRBV7-2	-	13	TRBJ2-7	-	CASSSRRGGEQYF	TGTGCCAGCAGCTCCCGAAGGGGGGGCGAGCAGTACTTC
TRBV5-4	TRBD1	15	TRBJ2-1	-	CASSLETGGFDEQFF	TGTGCCAGCAGCTTGGAGACAGGGGGCTTCGATGAGCAGTTCTTC
TRBV19	TRBD2	13	TRBJ2-7	-	CASSSGGATEQYF	TGTGCCAGTAGTAGCGGGGGGGCAACCGAGCAGTACTTC
TRBV30	-	13	TRBJ1-5	once	CAWSPGSNQPQHF	TGTGCCTGGAGCCCGGGGAGCAATCAGCCCCAGCATTTT
TRBV6-5	TRBD1	15	TRBJ1-6	few	CASSPGQVYNSPLHF	TGTGCCAGCAGTCCGGGACAGGTATATAATTCACCCCTCCACTTT
TRBV18	-	15	TRBJ1-1	-	CASSLQGLPNTEAFF	TGTGCCAGCTCGCTCCAGGGACTACCGAACACTGAAGCTTTCTTT
TRBV15	-	14	TRBJ2-3	medium-sized	CATSREDFTDTQYF	TGTGCCACCAGCAGAGAGGACTTCACAGATACGCAGTATTTT
TRBV7-8	TRBD1	16	TRBJ2-7	-	CASSLGGRQGVYEQYF	TGTGCCAGCAGCTTAGGGGGCAGACAGGGAGTTTATGAGCAGTACTTC
TRBV11-2	TRBD1	15	TRBJ2-7	once	CASSVPGQGSYEQYF	TGTGCCAGCAGCGTCCCGGGACAGGGGTCCTACGAGCAGTACTTC
TRBV6-1	-	15	TRBJ1-1	medium-sized	CASSEALVRNTEAFF	TGTGCCAGCAGTGAAGCATTGGTCAGGAACACTGAAGCTTTCTTT
TRBV9	-	16	TRBJ2-2	-	CASSVAPQGGTGELFF	TGTGCCAGCAGCGTCGCCCCACAGGGTGGTACCGGGGAGCTGTTTTTT
TRBV27	-	15	TRBJ2-7	-	CASSLGGASSYEQYF	TGTGCCAGCAGTTTGGGTGGAGCGAGCTCCTACGAGCAGTACTTC
TRBV30	-	12	TRBJ2-1	-	CAWSWQNNEQFF	TGTGCCTGGAGTTGGCAGAACAATGAGCAGTTCTTC
TRBV14	-	15	TRBJ2-1	-	CASSDLAGADNEQFF	TGTGCCAGCAGCGACCTCGCGGGGGCGGACAATGAGCAGTTCTTC
TRBV4-3	TRBD1	14	TRBJ1-1	-	CASSRGQGVTEAFF	TGCGCCAGCAGCCGCGGACAGGGAGTGACTGAAGCTTTCTTT
TRBV5-1	-	14	TRBJ2-7	-	CASSWTEALYEQYF	TGCGCCAGCAGCTGGACAGAAGCCCTCTACGAGCAGTACTTC
TRBV9	TRBD1	18	TRBJ2-6	few	CASSPRTGGSSGANVLTF	TGTGCCAGCAGCCCGCGGACAGGGGGTAGCTCTGGGGCCAACGTCCTGACTTTC
TRBV4-1	-	14	TRBJ1-1	many	CASSQGWGLTEAFF	TGCGCCAGCAGCCAAGGTTGGGGGCTCACTGAAGCTTTCTTT
TRBV12-5	TRBD2	16	TRBJ2-7	-	CASGLVRLAGFYEQYF	TGTGCTAGTGGTTTGGTAAGACTAGCGGGGTTTTACGAGCAGTACTTC
TRBV30	-	14	TRBJ1-1	-	CAWSTGIRNTEAFF	TGTGCCTGGTCAACGGGGATACGGAACACTGAAGCTTTCTTT
TRBV6-5	-	13	TRBJ1-5	-	CASSEVRDQPQHF	TGTGCCAGCAGTGAAGTACGGGATCAGCCCCAGCATTTT
TRBV12-5	-	15	TRBJ1-1	-	CASGPNRRVNTEAFF	TGTGCTAGTGGCCCTAACCGCAGGGTAAACACTGAAGCTTTCTTT
TRBV5-6	-	14	TRBJ1-2	-	CASSLQSSQGGYTF	TGTGCCAGCAGCTTGCAGAGTTCCCAGGGTGGCTACACCTTC